This TCR beta chain was found in a study of cytomegalovirus exposure and HLA in healthy donors. Overall study context: Early release data held 85 million to 95 million unique TCRs from HLA-typed donors.

13 Jbeta primers and 60 Vbeta primers were used for the PCR. Using immunoSEQ multiplex PCR, the repertoire was profiled, and TCRdb retains in-frame clones only, with some absent. Altogether about 150,000 clones are present, about 70% being singletons, with the ten largest covering 2.5% to 4%. Study-wide findings and caveats: Across all donors, roughly uniform sequencing depth was an assumption of the presence/absence analyses.

Germline CDR1 and CDR2: SGHTA and FQGNSA. Trimming removed 2 bases at V and 0 bases at J, with 4 bases between. There are 13 residues in the CDR3. Concerning this clone: The antigen remains unidentified. The same CDR3 arises from other DNA sequences in this sample as well.

The origin of this receptor is a man in his forties in good health and CMV-seronegative. The chain couples TRBV7-2 to TRBJ1-1; no firm D call. The sample taken for sequencing was PBMCs. The CDR3 DNA follows: TGTGCCAGCAGCTTATCAGTGAACACTGAAGCTTTCTTT. This sequence encodes CASSLSVNTEAFF. Variable domain in full (rest from reference TRBV7-2 and TRBJ1-1): GAGVSQSPSNKVTEKGKDVELRCDPISGHTALYWYRQSLGQGLEFLIYFQGNSAPDKSGLPSDRFSAERTGGSVSTLTIQRTQQEDSAVYLCASSLSVNTEAFFGQGTRLTVV.